What follows are 24 T cell receptor beta chains derived from one specimen sequenced in a study of shared clonotypes between healthy human individuals. Some clones are missing from TCRdb's copy, which holds only in-frame ones; the method was immunoSEQ multiplex PCR. The sample shows some 1 million clones, around 74% of them seen only once. The source material was memory CD4+ T cells sorted from blood. Subset: CD45RA-negative fraction. The receptors shown here come from a young man in good health.

The V and J genes are TRBV2 and TRBJ2-2; D might be TRBD1 or TRBD2, each matching 5 bases. V lost 6 bases and J 2 bases, leaving 10 bases between the germline ends. Germline CDR1 and CDR2: SNHLY and FYNNEI. CDR3 length: 14 amino acids. CDR3 sequence reads: CASSGDGNTGELFF. CDR3 DNA sequence: TGTGCCAGCAGCGGGGACGGTAACACCGGGGAGCTGTTTTTT. The variable domain in full, completed from reference TRBV2 and TRBJ2-2, reads EPEVTQTPSHQVTQMGQEVILRCVPISNHLYFYWYRQILGQKVEFLVSFYNNEISEKSEIFDDQFSVERPDGSNFTLKIRSTKLEDSAMYFCASSGDGNTGELFFGEGSRLTVL.

This CDR3 reads CASSLRGSNYGYTF. DNA of the CDR3: TGTGCCAGTAGTTTAAGGGGGTCTAACTATGGCTACACCTTC. The chain joins TRBV19 to TRBJ1-2, with D possibly matching TRBD1 (6 bases). Trimming left V 5 bases short and J 0 bases short, with 10 bases between. The CDR3 is 14 residues long. Germline V lookup: CDR1 LNHDA, CDR2 SQIVND (reference sequence).

Concerning this clone itself: Other DNA variants within this sample encode the same CDR3. The chain combines TRBV19 with TRBJ1-5; no reliable D call. The CDR3 has 15 amino acids. CDR1 is LNHDA, CDR2 SQIVND, per germline (reference sequence). The V end lost 3 bases, the J end lost 2 bases, and 11 bases lay between the germline ends. CDR3 loop: CASSIGTVGNQPQHF. The CDR3 DNA sequence: TGTGCCAGTAGTATCGGTACAGTCGGCAATCAGCCCCAGCATTTT.

This clone has a single count. CDR3 residues: CSASGSGAQYF. Written as DNA, the CDR3 is TGCAGTGCTAGTGGTTCAGGGGCCCAGTACTTC. The chain has TRBV20-1 and TRBJ2-5, with D possibly being TRBD1 (6 bases). Trimming shortened V by 3 bases and J by 9 bases, and 11 bases separated the two germline ends. Germline CDR1 is DFQATT and CDR2 is SNEGSKA (reference sequence). This CDR3 has 11 residues.

This chain uses TRBV5-4 with TRBJ2-1; no definite D call. CDR3 length: 14 residues. From germline, CDR1 is SGHNT and CDR2 YYREEE (reference sequence). Trimming removed 0 bases from V and 6 bases from J, with 10 bases in between. The CDR3 nucleotides are TGTGCCAGCAGCTTGGTTGGTTTGGTCAATGAGCAGTTCTTC. Its protein is CASSLVGLVNEQFF.

This chain links TRBV11-2 with TRBJ2-1; D is uncertain. The CDR3 has 15 residues. Trimming cost V 0 bases and J 10 bases, with 16 bases left between them. Per the germline V gene, CDR1 is SGHAT and CDR2 is FQNNGV. The CDR3 nucleotides are TGTGCCAGCAGCTTAGATCGGATGCAGTTCGAAGAGCAGTTCTTC. It specifies CASSLDRMQFEEQFF.

This rearrangement joins TRBV9 to TRBJ2-5; the match to TRBD2 covers 7 bases. The V segment lost 7 bases and the J segment 4 bases; nucleotides outside the gene matches: 10. The length of the CDR3 is 14 residues. Germline V gene lookup returns CDR1 SGDLS and CDR2 YYNGEE. DNA for the CDR3: TGTGCCAGCTCCCGTACGGGGGGAGGAGAGACCCAGTACTTC. Its protein is CASSRTGGGETQYF. Looking up the rest from reference TRBV9 and TRBJ2-5 gives the full variable domain: DSGVTQTPKHLITATGQRVTLRCSPRSGDLSVYWYQQSLDQGLQFLIQYYNGEERAKGNILERFSAQQFPDLHSELNLSSLELGDSALYFCASSRTGGGETQYFGPGTRLLVL.

This rearrangement joins TRBV6-6 to TRBJ1-5, with D uncertain. This CDR3 has 15 residues. Germline V CDR1 and CDR2: MNHNY, SVGAGI (reference sequence). Trimming removed 6 bases at V and 1 base at J, with 13 bases between. CDR3 amino acids: CASSPFGGSNQPQHF. In DNA form, the CDR3 reads TGTGCCAGCAGCCCCTTTGGAGGGAGCAATCAGCCCCAGCATTTT.

The sample holds one count of this clone. V usage is TRBV30 and J usage is TRBJ2-7; D may correspond to TRBD1 or TRBD2 (6 bases each). Germline CDR1 and CDR2: GTSNPN and SVGIG (reference sequence). Trimming took 4 bases from V and 2 from J, leaving 12 bases between them. This CDR3 spans 13 amino acids. The CDR3 sequence is CAWNLGGPYEQYF. The CDR3 coding sequence is TGTGCCTGGAATCTTGGGGGGCCCTACGAGCAGTACTTC.

The rearrangement uses TRBV10-2 and TRBJ2-1, with a possible D match to TRBD2 (5 bases). V gave up 2 bases and J gave up 7 bases, with 12 bases separating them. The CDR3 runs 14 residues. CDR1 is WSHSY and CDR2 is SAAADI in the germline V gene. Written as DNA, the CDR3 is TGCGCCAGCAGTGAGCTCCGGGGAAAGAATGAGCAGTTCTTC. Its translation: CASSELRGKNEQFF.

The chain has TRBV19 and TRBJ1-5, with a tentative D call TRBD1 (5 bases). Germline V lookup: CDR1 LNHDA, CDR2 SQIVND (reference sequence). V was clipped by 6 bases and J by 5 bases, with 17 bases between them. This CDR3 spans 15 amino acids. As DNA, the CDR3 is TGTGCCAGTAGACACGCAGGGAGGTGGGATCAGCCCCAGCATTTT. Amino acids: CASRHAGRWDQPQHF.

There are a few counts of this clone. The chain couples TRBV18 to TRBJ2-5; 7 nucleotides line up with TRBD1. This CDR3 has 15 residues. Losses at the gene ends were 3 bases for V and 2 bases for J; bases not matched to a gene: 6. CDR1 KGHSH and CDR2 LQKENI come from the germline V gene. The DNA for the CDR3 is TGTGCCAGCTCACCCAACACAGGGGTACAAGAGACCCAGTACTTC. Protein: CASSPNTGVQETQYF. Drawing the rest from reference TRBV18 and TRBJ2-5, the complete variable domain is NAGVMQNPRHLVRRRGQEARLRCSPMKGHSHVYWYRQLPEEGLKFMVYLQKENIIDESGMPKERFSAEFPKEGPSILRIQQVVRGDSAAYFCASSPNTGVQETQYFGPGTRLLVL.

The chain uses TRBV2 and TRBJ1-6; no clear D. V shed 7 bases and J shed 8 bases, with 12 bases lying between them. CDR3 length equals 13 residues. Germline V gives CDR1 SNHLY, CDR2 FYNNEI. The CDR3 DNA reads as TGTGCCAGCAAGGTGGGTTCGGATTCACCCCTCCACTTT. Translated, it gives CASKVGSDSPLHF.

V usage is TRBV2 and J usage is TRBJ1-2; D call uncertain. Germline V gene sequence: CDR1 SNHLY, CDR2 FYNNEI. V was cut by 6 bases and J by 3 bases, with 8 bases left in between. The CDR3 totals 12 residues. CDR3 sequence reads: CASRVSDYGYTF. The DNA for the CDR3 is TGTGCCAGCAGGGTGTCCGACTATGGCTACACCTTC. The variable domain in full, completed from reference TRBV2 and TRBJ1-2, reads EPEVTQTPSHQVTQMGQEVILRCVPISNHLYFYWYRQILGQKVEFLVSFYNNEISEKSEIFDDQFSVERPDGSNFTLKIRSTKLEDSAMYFCASRVSDYGYTFGSGTRLTVV.

This chain links TRBV6-6 with TRBJ2-2, with D perhaps matching TRBD2 (7 bases). Germline lookup yields CDR1 MNHNY and CDR2 SVGAGI (reference sequence). This CDR3 comprises 14 residues. Trimming removed 7 bases from V and 7 bases from J, with 16 bases in between. The CDR3 coding sequence is TGTGCCAGCAAGAGGGGGAGGGACGGCGGGGAGCTGTTTTTT. Protein: CASKRGRDGGELFF.

The V call is TRBV10-1, the J call TRBJ1-2; 8 positions match TRBD1. J lost 5 bases, V lost 9 bases, and 11 bases had no gene match. In germline, CDR1 is WNHNN, CDR2 SYGVQD (reference sequence). CDR3 length: 14 residues. Here the CDR3 reads CARGHRGYWYGYTF. DNA for the CDR3: TGCGCCAGGGGTCACAGGGGGTATTGGTATGGCTACACCTTC.

This chain links TRBV14 with TRBJ1-4, with D hard to call. The germline CDR1 and CDR2 sequences are SGHDN and FVKESK. This CDR3 has 14 amino acids. V dropped 1 base and J dropped 8 bases, with 11 bases sitting between them. Here the CDR3 DNA reads TGTGCCAGCAGCCAAGGGCCCGTAGGAGAAAAACTGTTTTTT. It codes for CASSQGPVGEKLFF. The variable domain in full, completed from reference TRBV14 and TRBJ1-4, reads EAGVTQFPSHSVIEKGQTVTLRCDPISGHDNLYWYRRVMGKEIKFLLHFVKESKQDESGMPNNRFLAERTGGTYSTLKVQPAELEDSGVYFCASSQGPVGEKLFFGSGTQLSVL.

The chain links TRBV18 to TRBJ1-2; no firm D call. This CDR3 region has 14 residues. V lost 5 bases to trimming and J lost 2 bases, with 12 bases between them. CDR1 KGHSH and CDR2 LQKENI come from the germline V gene. The CDR3 loop is CASSSGGANYGYTF. The CDR3 DNA reads as TGTGCCAGCTCATCCGGAGGCGCGAACTATGGCTACACCTTC.

This chain uses TRBV7-9 with TRBJ2-3, with D tentatively TRBD2 (6 bases). CDR1 is SEHNR, CDR2 FQNEAQ, per germline (reference sequence). Trimming removed 5 bases at V and 1 base at J, with 16 bases between. The CDR3 is 16 residues long. Here the CDR3 reads CASSPGGSGGTDTQYF. The DNA of the CDR3 is TGTGCCAGCAGCCCCGGTGGTAGCGGAGGCACAGATACGCAGTATTTT.

The chain couples TRBV18 to TRBJ2-6, with D perhaps matching TRBD1 (6 bases). The CDR3 is 20 residues long. Germline-derived CDR1 and CDR2 are KGHSH and LQKENI. V lost 2 bases, J lost 0 bases, and 20 bases lay in between. This CDR3 reads CASSPSRVRGESSGANVLTF. CDR3 DNA sequence: TGTGCCAGCTCACCATCTCGGGTCAGGGGAGAGAGCTCTGGGGCCAACGTCCTGACTTTC. The full variable domain, rest sourced from reference TRBV18 and TRBJ2-6, is NAGVMQNPRHLVRRRGQEARLRCSPMKGHSHVYWYRQLPEEGLKFMVYLQKENIIDESGMPKERFSAEFPKEGPSILRIQQVVRGDSAAYFCASSPSRVRGESSGANVLTFGAGSRLTVL.

A note on this clone: One end of the junction varies from germline; a read error may be responsible. The chain employs TRBV10-1 and TRBJ1-1; 7 bases map to TRBD1. The CDR3 has 13 amino acids. Germline assignment: CDR1 WNHNN and CDR2 SYGVQD (reference sequence). The CDR3 sequence is CVSRLGQAGTAFF. The CDR3 bases are TGCGTCAGCAGACTCGGACAGGCTGGTACAGCTTTCTTT.

Only a few counts were recorded for this clone. The chain links TRBV30 to TRBJ1-1; D is possibly TRBD1 (6 bases). The CDR3 contains 15 residues. CDR1 is GTSNPN, CDR2 SVGIG, per germline (reference sequence). V lost 3 bases and J 1 base, leaving 15 bases between the germline ends. CDR3 nucleotides: TGTGCCTGGAGGACCGGACAGACAAGGAACACTGAAGCTTTCTTT. Its translation is CAWRTGQTRNTEAFF.

This clone was picked up a small number of times. This rearrangement joins TRBV5-4 to TRBJ2-3; tentatively, D is TRBD2 (6 bases). Trimming stripped 2 bases from V and 1 base from J, with 14 bases between. The CDR3 length is 16 residues. From germline, CDR1 is SGHNT and CDR2 YYREEE (reference sequence). In DNA form, the CDR3 reads TGTGCCAGCAGCTTACGACTAGGCGGGGGCACAGATACGCAGTATTTT. This translates into CASSLRLGGGTDTQYF.

Concerning this clone: The sample has other DNA sequences that encode this CDR3 too. The chain employs TRBV29-1 and TRBJ2-7, with a possible D match to TRBD2 (6 bases). The germline gives CDR1 SQVTM, CDR2 ANQGSEA. This CDR3 is 11 amino acids long. V was pared by 4 bases and J by 6 bases, with 10 bases between. The CDR3 DNA reads TGCAGCGTTGCGCCCGGGGGCGAGCAGTACTTC. Its translation: CSVAPGGEQYF.